A single sample is the source of the 11 T cell receptor beta chains below, sequenced in a study of T-cell memory formation after mild COVID-19. One entry per CDR3 protein results from TCRdb running MiXCR on the 5' RACE reads. Of roughly 100,000 distinct CDR3 sequences detected, about 16% appear once; the ten largest clones hold 39%. Sequenced input: PBMCs or a T cell subset sorted from them (not recorded which). These receptors all come from a man aged 18 to 29 who had mild COVID-19 (a few samples of this study predate the infection). Cell type and time point are not known.

The rearrangement links TRBV29-1 to TRBJ2-3; possibly TRBD1 or TRBD2 for D (5 bases each). V dropped 6 bases and J dropped 6 bases, with 19 bases sitting between them. In germline, CDR1 is SQVTM, CDR2 ANQGSEA. There are 14 residues in the CDR3. CDR3 DNA: TGCAGCGTCCTGGGGCGAGGAGGACTTGATACGCAGTATTTT. Translated, it gives CSVLGRGGLDTQYF.

The chain employs TRBV20-1 and TRBJ1-1; D is unclear. Trimming removed 0 bases from V and 8 bases from J, with 16 bases in between. Germline values: CDR1 DFQATT, CDR2 SNEGSKA (reference sequence). The CDR3 length is 14 residues. This CDR3 reads CSARDRAVSPEAFF. The CDR3 region has the DNA TGCAGTGCTAGAGATCGGGCGGTCAGCCCCGAAGCTTTCTTT.

The chain uses TRBV29-1 and TRBJ1-3; 7 nucleotides line up with TRBD1. CDR1 and CDR2 from the germline V gene are SQVTM and ANQGSEA. The CDR3 covers 17 residues. The trim removed 0 bases at V and 2 bases at J, leaving 10 bases unmatched. The CDR3 bases are TGCAGCGTTGAAGATCGTTCCGGACAGGCGGCTGGAAACACCATATATTTT. Translated: CSVEDRSGQAAGNTIYF.

The J gene is TRBJ1-1, the V gene TRBV7-9; weak D call: TRBD1 (5 bases). The germline gives CDR1 SEHNR, CDR2 FQNEAQ (reference sequence). The CDR3 loop spans 15 amino acids. V was clipped by 5 bases and J by 3 bases, with 16 bases between them. For the CDR3, the DNA is TGTGCCAGCAGCGCTCCGGGACGGATGTACACTGAAGCTTTCTTT. Its translation is CASSAPGRMYTEAFF.

The rearrangement joins TRBV27 to TRBJ2-1; TRBD1 agrees at 7 bases. Looked up from germline, CDR1 is MNHEY and CDR2 is SMNVEV (reference sequence). The V and J ends lost 5 bases and 10 bases, in that order; junction bases with no gene match: 11. The CDR3 spans 14 residues. CDR3 amino acids: CASSPRTGPREQFF. CDR3 nucleotide sequence: TGTGCCAGCAGTCCACGGACAGGTCCCAGGGAGCAGTTCTTC.

This clonotype has more than one count but fewer than ten. V and J are TRBV3-1 and TRBJ2-3, with 7 bases lining up with TRBD2. This CDR3 spans 17 amino acids. V lost 0 bases, J lost 2 bases, and 8 bases stayed unmatched. Germline loops: CDR1 LGHDT, CDR2 YNNKEL (reference sequence). The CDR3 here is CASSQDEASGFTDTQYF. In DNA form, the CDR3 reads TGTGCCAGCAGCCAAGATGAGGCTAGCGGATTCACAGATACGCAGTATTTT.

This clonotype was observed at least ten times. The CDR3 loop is CSARDLRGLTDTQYF. CDR3 coding DNA: TGCAGTGCTAGAGATCTCCGGGGGCTCACAGATACGCAGTATTTT. The V gene is TRBV20-1, the J gene TRBJ2-3; the D gene could be TRBD1 or TRBD2 (6 bases each). CDR1 DFQATT and CDR2 SNEGSKA come from the germline V gene (reference sequence). This CDR3 spans 15 amino acids. Between the trimmed V and J ends, which lost 0 bases and 2 bases, there was a span of 12 bases.

The chain has TRBV6-5 and TRBJ1-1; D perhaps matches TRBD1 (6 bases). The V end lost 5 bases, the J end lost 10 bases, and 17 bases lay between the germline ends. Per germline, CDR1 MNHEY and CDR2 SVGAGI. The CDR3 has 13 residues. CDR3 sequence (DNA): TGTGCCAGCAGTCCCTCAGGGGCAATTCGAGCTTTCTTT. Translation gives CASSPSGAIRAFF.

This sequence joins TRBV28 and TRBJ2-7; possible D gene TRBD1, 5 bases. V gave up 7 bases and J gave up 4 bases, with 14 bases separating them. The germline CDR1 and CDR2 sequences are MDHEN and SYDVKM. The length of the CDR3 is 13 residues. The CDR3 bases are TGTGCCAGCACCCTTGGGGCGGATTACGAGCAGTACGTC. Translating gives CASTLGADYEQYV.

This rearrangement joins TRBV6-2 or TRBV6-3 to TRBJ2-6, with D hard to call. The CDR3 has 12 residues. Germline V gives CDR1 MNHEY, CDR2 SVGEGT. Trimming shortened V by 8 bases and J by 4 bases, and 6 bases separated the two germline ends. CDR3 in amino acids: CASEAGANVLTF. The CDR3 DNA reads TGTGCCAGCGAGGCAGGGGCCAACGTCCTGACTTTC.

This clonotype was counted a few times. CDR3 region: CASRDESSYEQYF. CDR3 DNA sequence: TGTGCCAGCAGAGACGAGAGCTCCTACGAGCAGTACTTC. The chain has TRBV7-9 and TRBJ2-7; unclear D gene. Trimming took off 6 bases at V and 0 bases at J, with 9 bases between the two ends. The CDR3 loop spans 13 amino acids. Germline V gives CDR1 SEHNR, CDR2 FQNEAQ (reference sequence).